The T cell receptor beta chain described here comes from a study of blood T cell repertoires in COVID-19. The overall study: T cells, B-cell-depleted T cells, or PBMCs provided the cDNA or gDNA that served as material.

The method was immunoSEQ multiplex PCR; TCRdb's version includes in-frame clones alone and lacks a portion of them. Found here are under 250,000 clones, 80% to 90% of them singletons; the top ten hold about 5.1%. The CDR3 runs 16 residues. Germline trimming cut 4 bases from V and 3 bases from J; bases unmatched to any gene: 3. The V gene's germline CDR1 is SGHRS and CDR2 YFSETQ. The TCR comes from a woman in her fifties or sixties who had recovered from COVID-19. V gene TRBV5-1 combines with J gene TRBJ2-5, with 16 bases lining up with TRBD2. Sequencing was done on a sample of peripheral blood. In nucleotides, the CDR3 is TGCGCCAGCAGCGCTGGGACTAGCGGGGGGGAAGAGACCCAGTACTTC. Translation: CASSAGTSGGEETQYF.